A selection of T cell receptor beta chains follows, all from one sample in a study of blood T cells in healthy people across ages. Via MiXCR, TCRdb re-called the 5' RACE reads, giving one row per CDR3 protein. Here the sample spans about 1.8 million distinct CDR3 sequences, less than 50% being singletons. The sequenced sample was blood. Receptors originate from a woman aged 40 to 50 in good health. Each CDR3 is given with its conserved first and last residue. D genes are given only for firm matches. Expanded clones get a size class; other rows say once, few or many, or leave the size out.

J gene: TRBJ2-5; V gene: TRBV28; clone size: many; D gene: .; CDR3 protein: CASLSRGETQYF; CDR3 DNA: TGTGCCAGCCTTTCTAGGGGGGAGACCCAGTACTTC
J gene: TRBJ2-3; V gene: TRBV6-5; clone size: .; D gene: .; CDR3 protein: CASKQGDTQYF; CDR3 DNA: TGTGCCAGCAAACAGGGTGATACGCAGTATTTT
J gene: TRBJ1-4; V gene: TRBV29-1; clone size: .; D gene: .; CDR3 protein: CSVEEQVPEKLFF; CDR3 DNA: TGCAGCGTTGAAGAACAGGTTCCGGAAAAACTGTTTTTT
J gene: TRBJ1-1; V gene: TRBV5-1; clone size: few; D gene: .; CDR3 protein: CASRVQGRGNTEAFF; CDR3 DNA: TGCGCCAGCAGGGTACAGGGAAGAGGAAACACTGAAGCTTTCTTT
J gene: TRBJ2-7; V gene: TRBV29-1; clone size: .; D gene: TRBD1; CDR3 protein: CSVPGQVNSYEQYF; CDR3 DNA: TGCAGCGTTCCCGGACAGGTCAACTCCTACGAGCAGTACTTC
J gene: TRBJ1-2; V gene: TRBV6-6; clone size: .; D gene: .; CDR3 protein: CASSYIQSYGYTF; CDR3 DNA: TGTGCCAGCAGTTATATCCAGTCCTATGGCTACACCTTC
J gene: TRBJ2-3; V gene: TRBV6-1; clone size: few; D gene: .; CDR3 protein: CASVWGNTDTQYF; CDR3 DNA: TGTGCCAGCGTGTGGGGTAACACAGATACGCAGTATTTT
J gene: TRBJ2-5; V gene: TRBV20-1; clone size: .; D gene: .; CDR3 protein: CSGVGGQETQYF; CDR3 DNA: TGCAGTGGGGTGGGGGGACAAGAGACCCAGTACTTC
J gene: TRBJ2-5; V gene: TRBV3-1; clone size: once; D gene: .; CDR3 protein: CASSQAGAAGETQYF; CDR3 DNA: TGTGCCAGCAGCCAGGCGGGGGCCGCGGGAGAGACCCAGTACTTC
J gene: TRBJ1-6; V gene: TRBV28; clone size: .; D gene: .; CDR3 protein: CASSLQGPGNSPLHF; CDR3 DNA: TGTGCCAGCAGTTTACAGGGTCCTGGGAATTCACCCCTCCACTTT
J gene: TRBJ2-6; V gene: TRBV14; clone size: .; D gene: TRBD1; CDR3 protein: CASSPRQGGVSGANVLTF; CDR3 DNA: TGTGCCAGCAGCCCCAGACAGGGGGGGGTCTCTGGGGCCAACGTCCTGACTTTC
J gene: TRBJ1-1; V gene: TRBV7-2; clone size: .; D gene: .; CDR3 protein: CASRHKNTEAFF; CDR3 DNA: TGTGCCAGCAGGCACAAGAACACTGAAGCTTTCTTT
J gene: TRBJ2-1; V gene: TRBV7-9; clone size: .; D gene: TRBD1; CDR3 protein: CASSVQGATYNEQFF; CDR3 DNA: TGTGCCAGCAGCGTACAGGGGGCAACCTACAATGAGCAGTTCTTC
J gene: TRBJ2-3; V gene: TRBV13; clone size: few; D gene: TRBD2; CDR3 protein: CASSSSAGWITDTQYF; CDR3 DNA: TGTGCCAGCAGCTCCTCAGCGGGGTGGATTACAGATACGCAGTATTTT
J gene: TRBJ2-7; V gene: TRBV24-1; clone size: few; D gene: TRBD2; CDR3 protein: CATQRGSSYEQYF; CDR3 DNA: TGTGCCACCCAGCGGGGCTCATCCTACGAGCAGTACTTC
J gene: TRBJ2-1; V gene: TRBV7-2; clone size: .; D gene: .; CDR3 protein: CASSSTGGTTYNERFF; CDR3 DNA: TGTGCCAGCAGCTCAACCGGGGGAACCACCTACAATGAGCGGTTCTTC
J gene: TRBJ2-7; V gene: TRBV12-5; clone size: .; D gene: .; CDR3 protein: CASVPIPQGFPFYEQYF; CDR3 DNA: TGTGCTAGTGTCCCAATACCTCAGGGCTTCCCTTTCTACGAGCAGTACTTC
J gene: TRBJ1-2; V gene: TRBV6-2/TRBV6-3; clone size: .; D gene: TRBD1; CDR3 protein: CASTFGDRDYYGYTF; CDR3 DNA: TGTGCCAGCACCTTCGGGGACAGGGATTACTATGGCTACACCTTC
J gene: TRBJ2-3; V gene: TRBV9; clone size: .; D gene: TRBD2; CDR3 protein: CASSDRQRGGTDTQYF; CDR3 DNA: TGTGCCAGCAGCGATCGTCAGCGGGGGGGCACAGATACGCAGTATTTT
J gene: TRBJ2-3; V gene: TRBV29-1; clone size: .; D gene: TRBD1; CDR3 protein: CSGGGTGITDTQYF; CDR3 DNA: TGCAGCGGGGGCGGGACAGGGATTACAGATACGCAGTATTTT
J gene: TRBJ1-4; V gene: TRBV7-3; clone size: .; D gene: .; CDR3 protein: CASSPSGTANEKLFF; CDR3 DNA: TGTGCCAGCAGCCCGTCCGGGACGGCAAATGAAAAACTGTTTTTT
J gene: TRBJ2-1; V gene: TRBV5-6; clone size: .; D gene: TRBD1; CDR3 protein: CASSSWNRDRGEDEQFF; CDR3 DNA: TGTGCCAGCAGCTCGTGGAACCGGGACAGGGGGGAGGATGAGCAGTTCTTC
J gene: TRBJ1-2; V gene: TRBV29-1; clone size: few; D gene: .; CDR3 protein: CSVEDQGLKGYTF; CDR3 DNA: TGCAGCGTTGAAGATCAGGGATTAAAGGGCTACACCTTC
J gene: TRBJ2-3; V gene: TRBV20-1; clone size: .; D gene: TRBD2; CDR3 protein: CSAGWQRGADTQYF; CDR3 DNA: TGCAGTGCAGGGTGGCAGCGGGGGGCAGATACGCAGTATTTT
J gene: TRBJ1-2; V gene: TRBV28; clone size: .; D gene: .; CDR3 protein: CASSFWNNNYGYTF; CDR3 DNA: TGTGCCAGCAGTTTTTGGAACAATAACTATGGCTACACCTTC
J gene: TRBJ2-3; V gene: TRBV12-3/TRBV12-4; clone size: .; D gene: .; CDR3 protein: CASSLIPLTASTDTQYF; CDR3 DNA: TGTGCCAGCAGCCTAATCCCACTAACGGCTAGCACAGATACGCAGTATTTT
J gene: TRBJ2-5; V gene: TRBV11-1; clone size: .; D gene: .; CDR3 protein: CASSRKEGPETQYF; CDR3 DNA: TGTGCCAGCAGCCGAAAGGAAGGGCCAGAGACCCAGTACTTC
J gene: TRBJ1-2; V gene: TRBV20-1; clone size: few; D gene: TRBD1; CDR3 protein: CSALRQGGYGYTF; CDR3 DNA: TGCAGTGCTTTACGACAGGGCGGCTATGGCTACACCTTC
J gene: TRBJ2-1; V gene: TRBV29-1; clone size: .; D gene: .; CDR3 protein: CSVDRDYQFF; CDR3 DNA: TGCAGCGTTGACCGGGATTATCAGTTCTTC
J gene: TRBJ2-1; V gene: TRBV5-1; clone size: .; D gene: .; CDR3 protein: CAGSLVQDKGQFF; CDR3 DNA: TGCGCCGGCAGCTTGGTGCAGGACAAGGGGCAGTTCTTC
J gene: TRBJ1-2; V gene: TRBV29-1; clone size: .; D gene: TRBD1; CDR3 protein: CSVKLLGGSNYGYTF; CDR3 DNA: TGCAGCGTTAAGTTATTAGGGGGCTCAAACTATGGCTACACCTTC
J gene: TRBJ2-4; V gene: TRBV2; clone size: .; D gene: TRBD2; CDR3 protein: CASRQNGGELAKNIQYF; CDR3 DNA: TGTGCCAGCAGACAAAACGGGGGGGAACTAGCCAAAAACATTCAGTACTTC
J gene: TRBJ2-1; V gene: TRBV12-3/TRBV12-4; clone size: .; D gene: TRBD1; CDR3 protein: CASSTKVGRGHYNEQFF; CDR3 DNA: TGTGCCAGCAGTACTAAGGTCGGCAGGGGGCATTACAATGAGCAGTTCTTC
J gene: TRBJ2-5; V gene: TRBV28; clone size: .; D gene: .; CDR3 protein: CASSLSGIGGETQYF; CDR3 DNA: TGTGCCAGCAGTTTATCGGGGATCGGCGGAGAGACCCAGTACTTC
J gene: TRBJ2-5; V gene: TRBV5-5; clone size: .; D gene: TRBD1; CDR3 protein: CASRRTGGSQETQYF; CDR3 DNA: TGTGCCAGCAGGCGGACAGGGGGCAGTCAAGAGACCCAGTACTTC
J gene: TRBJ1-6; V gene: TRBV7-2; clone size: .; D gene: .; CDR3 protein: CASSFMENSPLHF; CDR3 DNA: TGTGCCAGCAGCTTTATGGAGAATTCACCCCTCCACTTT
J gene: TRBJ2-7; V gene: TRBV3-1; clone size: .; D gene: .; CDR3 protein: CASSQDVALSYEQYF; CDR3 DNA: TGTGCCAGCAGCCAAGATGTGGCCCTCTCCTACGAGCAGTACTTC
J gene: TRBJ2-5; V gene: TRBV20-1; clone size: few; D gene: TRBD1; CDR3 protein: CSASTLTGGGEETQYF; CDR3 DNA: TGCAGTGCTTCAACTTTGACAGGGGGCGGAGAAGAGACCCAGTACTTC
J gene: TRBJ2-3; V gene: TRBV2; clone size: once; D gene: .; CDR3 protein: CASRGPGGRTDTQYF; CDR3 DNA: TGTGCCAGCAGAGGACCCGGGGGTCGCACAGATACGCAGTATTTT
J gene: TRBJ2-1; V gene: TRBV6-4; clone size: .; D gene: TRBD2; CDR3 protein: CASSAGLHNEQFF; CDR3 DNA: TGTGCCAGCAGTGCGGGACTACACAATGAGCAGTTCTTC
J gene: TRBJ2-1; V gene: TRBV4-2; clone size: .; D gene: .; CDR3 protein: CVSSQAPMGGSYNEQFF; CDR3 DNA: TGTGTCAGCAGCCAAGCCCCCATGGGGGGCTCCTACAATGAGCAGTTCTTC
J gene: TRBJ2-2; V gene: TRBV5-1; clone size: .; D gene: .; CDR3 protein: CASGRRGTGELFF; CDR3 DNA: TGCGCCAGCGGCCGAAGGGGAACCGGGGAGCTGTTTTTT
J gene: TRBJ2-1; V gene: TRBV27; clone size: .; D gene: TRBD2; CDR3 protein: CASAGGRQEQFF; CDR3 DNA: TGTGCCAGCGCGGGGGGTAGACAGGAGCAGTTCTTC
J gene: TRBJ2-3; V gene: TRBV27; clone size: .; D gene: TRBD1; CDR3 protein: CASSVRTGPDTQYF; CDR3 DNA: TGTGCCAGCAGTGTGAGGACAGGGCCCGATACGCAGTATTTT
J gene: TRBJ2-5; V gene: TRBV13; clone size: .; D gene: .; CDR3 protein: CASSFSVGGETQYF; CDR3 DNA: TGTGCCAGCAGCTTTTCCGTGGGCGGAGAGACCCAGTACTTC
J gene: TRBJ2-2; V gene: TRBV6-5; clone size: .; D gene: .; CDR3 protein: CASGEMYTGELFF; CDR3 DNA: TGTGCCAGCGGGGAAATGTACACCGGGGAGCTGTTTTTT
J gene: TRBJ2-3; V gene: TRBV7-2; clone size: few; D gene: .; CDR3 protein: CASSLLVGQILTDTQYF; CDR3 DNA: TGTGCCAGCAGCCTTCTCGTTGGACAGATACTCACAGATACGCAGTATTTT
J gene: TRBJ1-5; V gene: TRBV29-1; clone size: .; D gene: TRBD1; CDR3 protein: CSVDQDRDQPQHF; CDR3 DNA: TGCAGCGTTGACCAAGACAGGGATCAGCCCCAGCATTTT
J gene: TRBJ1-4; V gene: TRBV4-1; clone size: few; D gene: .; CDR3 protein: CASSQPQGILEKLFF; CDR3 DNA: TGCGCCAGCAGCCAGCCCCAGGGAATTCTTGAAAAACTGTTTTTT
J gene: TRBJ1-5; V gene: TRBV7-2; clone size: .; D gene: TRBD1; CDR3 protein: CASSFISQGASFQPQHF; CDR3 DNA: TGTGCCAGCAGTTTTATCTCACAGGGGGCGTCTTTTCAGCCCCAGCATTTT
J gene: TRBJ1-2; V gene: TRBV5-1; clone size: .; D gene: TRBD1; CDR3 protein: CASSYETGANYGYTF; CDR3 DNA: TGCGCCAGCAGCTACGAAACAGGGGCCAACTATGGCTACACCTTC